This is a list of T cell receptor beta chains from one sample in a study of T cells after posttransplantation cyclophosphamide. Method: immunoSEQ multiplex PCR; TCRdb's copy keeps in-frame clones and lacks some. The sample includes tens of thousands of clones, none of them occurring once. The specimen was PBMCs. The source is a man aged 50-59 years in good health, CMV-negative, and a related stem cell transplant donor. The CDR3 runs from the conserved cysteine through the conserved F or W. Fields, in order: J gene, V gene, D gene, clone size, CDR3 protein, CDR3 DNA. A D gene is named only where the DNA matches it firmly. Only some rows state a clone size, as once, few, many or a class for expanded clones.

TRBJ2-7 TRBV5-4 TRBD2 many CASSTGLAGVEQYF TGTGCCAGCAGCACGGGACTAGCGGGGGTTGAGCAGTACTTC
TRBJ2-1 TRBV6-5 . many CASTPAGYNEQFF TGTGCCAGCACCCCGGCGGGGTACAATGAGCAGTTCTTC
TRBJ1-1 TRBV2 . many CASREIRENTEAFF TGTGCCAGCAGGGAAATCCGGGAAAACACTGAAGCTTTCTTT
TRBJ1-1 TRBV2 . many CASSGARNTEAFF TGTGCCAGCAGTGGGGCCCGGAACACTGAAGCTTTCTTT
TRBJ1-3 TRBV25-1 TRBD1 many CASWDSGNTIYF TGTGCCAGCTGGGACAGTGGAAACACCATATATTTT
TRBJ1-2 TRBV18 . many CASSGGANYGYTF TGTGCCAGCTCAGGAGGGGCTAACTATGGCTACACCTTC
TRBJ2-7 TRBV27 TRBD2 . CASSLLAGVYEQYF TGTGCCAGCAGTTTACTAGCGGGAGTCTACGAGCAGTACTTC
TRBJ1-5 TRBV6-1 TRBD1 many CASTFTGEQPQHF TGTGCCAGCACCTTCACAGGGGAACAGCCCCAGCATTTT
TRBJ2-1 TRBV2 TRBD2 many CARWSASGRDSSYNEQFF TGTGCCAGATGGAGTGCTAGCGGGAGGGATAGCTCCTACAATGAGCAGTTCTTC
TRBJ1-5 TRBV7-9 . many CASSPSDQPQHF TGTGCCAGCAGCCCTTCGGATCAGCCCCAGCATTTT
TRBJ2-5 TRBV6-6 TRBD1 . CASSYGGTGGESQYF TGTGCCAGCAGTTACGGGGGGACAGGGGGCGAATCGCAGTACTTC
TRBJ2-5 TRBV7-9 . . CASSLASEEQETQYF TGTGCCAGCAGCCTAGCTTCCGAAGAGCAAGAGACCCAGTACTTC
TRBJ2-3 TRBV11-2 . few CASSLEEAGSGPDTQYF TGTGCCAGCAGCTTAGAAGAGGCGGGAAGTGGCCCAGATACGCAGTATTTT
TRBJ1-2 TRBV30 . many CAWKFEDNYGYTF TGTGCCTGGAAATTCGAGGATAACTATGGCTACACCTTC
TRBJ2-3 TRBV5-1 . many CASSLEMGAGGTQYF TGCGCCAGCAGCTTGGAGATGGGGGCTGGCGGGACGCAGTATTTT
TRBJ1-1 TRBV25-1 . many CASSEYSTEAFF TGTGCCAGCAGTGAATACTCCACTGAAGCTTTCTTT
TRBJ2-2 TRBV9 TRBD2 few CASSVTGGWSTGELFF TGTGCCAGCAGCGTGACCGGGGGGTGGAGCACCGGGGAGCTGTTTTTT
TRBJ2-3 TRBV5-1 . few CASSLVAPDTQYF TGCGCCAGCAGCTTGGTGGCTCCTGATACGCAGTATTTT
TRBJ1-2 TRBV7-8 TRBD1 many CASSTSGGGGYTF TGTGCCAGCAGCACGTCAGGGGGCGGTGGCTACACCTTC
TRBJ2-5 TRBV5-1 . few CASSLGAQETQYF TGCGCCAGCAGCTTGGGGGCTCAGGAGACCCAGTACTTC
TRBJ2-5 TRBV5-6 . many CASSLLVETQYF TGTGCCAGCAGCCTCCTAGTAGAGACCCAGTACTTC
TRBJ1-5 TRBV19 TRBD1 many CASIGRGQVNQPQHF TGTGCCAGTATCGGGAGAGGACAGGTAAATCAGCCCCAGCATTTT